This T cell receptor (beta chain) emerged from a study of blood T cells in healthy people across ages. Overall study results and limits: When one million T cells were used, diversity estimates were thought to be underestimates.

A second PCR, run for about 6 to 11 cycles, used a sample-barcoded 5' primer plus a J-beta primer mix. TCRdb passed the 5' RACE reads through MiXCR, listing each CDR3 protein once. This table has approximately 770,000 distinct CDR3 sequences, 55% to 75% appearing once. As for this clonotype: The antigen remains unidentified.

This sequence was found in a man aged 25-40 years in good health. The sequencing sample was made of blood.

CDR3 protein: CASAFITSNTEAFF. CDR3 DNA: TGTGCCAGCGCGTTCATAACCTCTAACACTGAAGCTTTCTTT. The chain combines TRBV2 with TRBJ1-1; D not resolved. V gave up 8 bases and J gave up 2 bases, with 15 bases separating them. Germline values: CDR1 SNHLY, CDR2 FYNNEI. The CDR3 has 14 residues.